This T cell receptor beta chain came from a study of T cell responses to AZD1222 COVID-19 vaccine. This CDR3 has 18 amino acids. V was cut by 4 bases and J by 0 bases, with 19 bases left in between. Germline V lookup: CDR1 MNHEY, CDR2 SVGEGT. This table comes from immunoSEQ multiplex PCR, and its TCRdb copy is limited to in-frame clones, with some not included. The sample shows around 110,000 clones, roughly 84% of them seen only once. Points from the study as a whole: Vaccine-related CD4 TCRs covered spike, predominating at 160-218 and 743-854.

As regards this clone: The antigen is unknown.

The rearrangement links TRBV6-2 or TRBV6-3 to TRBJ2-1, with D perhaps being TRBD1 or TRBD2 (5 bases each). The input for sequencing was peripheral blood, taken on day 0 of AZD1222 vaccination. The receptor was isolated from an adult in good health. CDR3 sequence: CASSFPLKWGSSYNEQFF. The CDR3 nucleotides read TGTGCCAGCAGTTTCCCCCTCAAGTGGGGGAGCTCCTACAATGAGCAGTTCTTC.